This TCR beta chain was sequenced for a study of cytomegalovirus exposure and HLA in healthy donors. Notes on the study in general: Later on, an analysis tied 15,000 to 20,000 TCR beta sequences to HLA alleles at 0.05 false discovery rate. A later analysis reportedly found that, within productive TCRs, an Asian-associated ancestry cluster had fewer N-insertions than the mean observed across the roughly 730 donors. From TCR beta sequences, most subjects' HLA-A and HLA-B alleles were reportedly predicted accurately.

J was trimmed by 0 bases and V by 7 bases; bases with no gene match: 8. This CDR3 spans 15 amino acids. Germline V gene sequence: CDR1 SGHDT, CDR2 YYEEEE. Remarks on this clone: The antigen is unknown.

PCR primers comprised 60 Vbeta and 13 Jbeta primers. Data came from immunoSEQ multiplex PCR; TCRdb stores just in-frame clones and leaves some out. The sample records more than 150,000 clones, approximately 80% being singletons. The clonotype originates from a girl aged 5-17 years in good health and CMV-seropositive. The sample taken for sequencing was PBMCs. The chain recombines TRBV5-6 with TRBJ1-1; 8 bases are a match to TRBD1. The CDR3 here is CASCPGTGMNTEAFF. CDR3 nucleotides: TGTGCCAGCTGCCCTGGGACAGGAATGAACACTGAAGCTTTCTTT.